The present entry profiles one T cell receptor (beta chain) with its context. The antigen is undetermined. These data are taken from a study of cytomegalovirus exposure and HLA in healthy donors. Study conclusions and caveats: Analyses of presence/absence relied on an assumption of roughly uniform sequencing depth across donors. The authors later linked a missense DCLRE1C variant to TCR beta V- and J-gene trimming.

The CDR3 is 17 residues long. CDR1 is SGHVS and CDR2 is FQNEAQ in the germline V gene. With V trimmed by 1 base and J by 6 bases, 10 bases remained unmatched. PCR was performed using 60 Vbeta and 13 Jbeta primers. Data came from immunoSEQ multiplex PCR; TCRdb stores just in-frame clones and leaves some out. The data show around 200,000 clones, more than 60% seen once. Each of the donors was a healthy bone marrow donor. Sequenced material: PBMCs. This sequence originates from an older woman in good health and CMV-seropositive. The gene calls are TRBV7-8 and TRBJ1-5, with TRBD1 matching over 9 bases. Here the CDR3 DNA reads TGTGCCAGCAGCTTAGTCCCTTTACAGGGGGCAGGTCAGCCCCAGCATTTT. The encoded protein is CASSLVPLQGAGQPQHF.